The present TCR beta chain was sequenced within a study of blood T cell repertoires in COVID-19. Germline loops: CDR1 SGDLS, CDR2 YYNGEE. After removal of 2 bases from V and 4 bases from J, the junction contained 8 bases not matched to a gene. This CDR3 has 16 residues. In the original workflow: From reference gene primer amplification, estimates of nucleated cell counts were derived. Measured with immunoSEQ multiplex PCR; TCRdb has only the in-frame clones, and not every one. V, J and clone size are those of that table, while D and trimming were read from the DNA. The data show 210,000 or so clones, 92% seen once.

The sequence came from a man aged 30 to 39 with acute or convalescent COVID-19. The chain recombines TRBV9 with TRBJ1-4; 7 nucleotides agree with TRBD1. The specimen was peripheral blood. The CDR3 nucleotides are TGTGCCAGCAGCGTTGGGACAGCGTCCCTTAATGAAAAACTGTTTTTT. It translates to CASSVGTASLNEKLFF. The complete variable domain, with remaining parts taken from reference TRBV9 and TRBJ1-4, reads DSGVTQTPKHLITATGQRVTLRCSPRSGDLSVYWYQQSLDQGLQFLIQYYNGEERAKGNILERFSAQQFPDLHSELNLSSLELGDSALYFCASSVGTASLNEKLFFGSGTQLSVL.